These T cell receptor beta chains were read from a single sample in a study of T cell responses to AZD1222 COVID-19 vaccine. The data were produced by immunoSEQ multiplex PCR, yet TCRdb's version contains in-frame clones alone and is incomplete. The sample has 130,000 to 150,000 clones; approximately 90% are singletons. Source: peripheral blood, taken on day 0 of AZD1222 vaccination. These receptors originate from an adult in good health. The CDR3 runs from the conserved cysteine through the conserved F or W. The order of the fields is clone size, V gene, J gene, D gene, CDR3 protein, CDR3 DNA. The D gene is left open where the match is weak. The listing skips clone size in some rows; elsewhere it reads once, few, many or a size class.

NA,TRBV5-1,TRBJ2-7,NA,CASSLMDRYEQYF,TGCGCCAGCAGCTTGATGGACCGTTACGAGCAGTACTTC
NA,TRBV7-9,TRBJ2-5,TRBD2,CASSGSGGQETQYF,TGTGCCAGCAGTGGTAGCGGGGGGCAAGAGACCCAGTACTTC
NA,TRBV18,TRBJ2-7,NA,CASSPPPGYEQYF,TGTGCCAGCTCACCACCCCCAGGTTACGAGCAGTACTTC
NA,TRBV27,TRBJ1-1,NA,CASSPQGRNTEAFF,TGTGCCAGCAGTCCTCAGGGGAGAAACACTGAAGCTTTCTTT
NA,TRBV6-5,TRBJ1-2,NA,CASSYSNVDRHYGYTF,TGTGCCAGCAGTTACTCGAACGTGGACAGACACTATGGCTACACCTTC
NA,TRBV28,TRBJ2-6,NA,CASSLLPASGANVLTF,TGTGCCAGCAGTTTATTGCCAGCCTCTGGGGCCAACGTCCTGACTTTC
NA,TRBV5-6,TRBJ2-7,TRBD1,CASSLTSRRDRPYEQYF,TGTGCCAGCAGCTTGACGTCACGTCGGGACAGGCCCTACGAGCAGTACTTC
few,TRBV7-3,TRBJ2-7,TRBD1,CASSSNDRGEQYF,TGTGCCAGCAGCTCAAATGACAGGGGCGAGCAGTACTTC
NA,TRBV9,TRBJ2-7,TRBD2,CASSVGVAGAAGEQYF,TGTGCCAGCAGCGTAGGGGTAGCGGGGGCCGCCGGCGAGCAGTACTTC
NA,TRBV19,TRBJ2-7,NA,CASSSGLAWPYEQYF,TGTGCCAGTAGTTCGGGGCTAGCGTGGCCCTACGAGCAGTACTTC
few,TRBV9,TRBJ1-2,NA,CASSVVPDSYGYTF,TGTGCCAGCAGCGTAGTACCAGACTCCTATGGCTACACCTTC
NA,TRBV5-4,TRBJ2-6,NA,CASSLDIPGFSGANVLTF,TGTGCCAGCAGCCTGGACATCCCGGGTTTCTCTGGGGCCAACGTCCTGACTTTC
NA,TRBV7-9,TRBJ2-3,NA,CASSLGEHTQYF,TGTGCCAGCAGCTTAGGGGAGCATACGCAGTATTTT
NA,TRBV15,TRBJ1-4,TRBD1,CATSRSRDSEKLFF,TGTGCCACCAGCAGAAGCCGGGACAGCGAAAAACTGTTTTTT
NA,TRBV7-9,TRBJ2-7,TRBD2,CASSSSGRDSYEQYF,TGTGCCAGCAGCAGTAGCGGGAGGGACTCCTACGAGCAGTACTTC
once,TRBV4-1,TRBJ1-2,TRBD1,CASSQGRTGIYGYTF,TGCGCCAGCAGCCAAGGGAGGACAGGGATCTATGGCTACACCTTC
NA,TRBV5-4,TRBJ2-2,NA,CASSLDGPTTGELFF,TGTGCCAGCAGCTTGGATGGACCGACCACCGGGGAGCTGTTTTTT
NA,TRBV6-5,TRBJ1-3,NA,CASSYSGASSGNTIYF,TGTGCCAGCAGTTACTCCGGGGCGAGCTCTGGAAACACCATATATTTT
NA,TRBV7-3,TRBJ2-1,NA,CASSFDLVSNEQFF,TGTGCCAGCAGCTTTGATCTAGTTTCGAATGAGCAGTTCTTC
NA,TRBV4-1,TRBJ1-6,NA,CASSRDVSSYNSPLHF,TGCGCCAGCAGCCGCGATGTAAGCTCCTATAATTCACCCCTCCACTTT
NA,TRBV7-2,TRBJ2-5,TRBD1,CASSLGDRERETQYF,TGTGCCAGCAGCTTAGGGGACAGGGAGCGAGAGACCCAGTACTTC
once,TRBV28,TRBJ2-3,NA,CASSLLALTDTQYF,TGTGCCAGCAGTTTGCTAGCTCTCACAGATACGCAGTATTTT
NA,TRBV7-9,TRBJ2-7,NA,CASSTTGYYEQYF,TGTGCCAGCAGCACCACAGGGTACTACGAGCAGTACTTC
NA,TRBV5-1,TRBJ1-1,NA,CASSLGIGLMNTEAFF,TGCGCCAGCAGCTTGGGTATAGGTCTTATGAACACTGAAGCTTTCTTT
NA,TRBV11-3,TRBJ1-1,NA,CASSWGWGTEAFF,TGTGCCAGCAGCTGGGGGTGGGGAACTGAAGCTTTCTTT